These T cell receptor beta chains were read from a single sample in a study of T cell repertoires in cytomegalovirus infection. For these receptors, no antigen is known. TCRdb analysed the reads with MiXCR anew, one entry per CDR3 protein. The table has about 830,000 distinct CDR3 sequences, approximately 32% seen once; the top ten hold around 12%. The sequenced sample was cultured CD8+ T cells from PBMCs, obtained from culture after CMV antigen stimulation. The receptors were gathered from a human donor in good health (CMV status not recorded). Some clones in this sample may be carry-over from other donors' samples. CDR3s include the opening cysteine and the closing phenylalanine or tryptophan. The order of the fields is clone size, J gene, D gene, V gene, CDR3 DNA, CDR3 protein. The D gene is left open where the match is weak. Clone size is not always given. Where it is, it says once, few, many or a class for expanded clones.

size: -; J: TRBJ2-1; D: TRBD2; V: TRBV13; DNA: TGTGCCAGCAGCTTAGAACTAGCGGGGCTTGAGCAGTTCTTC; CDR3: CASSLELAGLEQFF
size: -; J: TRBJ2-5; D: -; V: TRBV27; DNA: TGTGCCAGCAGTCGCAGGGGCGCCCTGCAAGAGACCCAGTACTTC; CDR3: CASSRRGALQETQYF
size: few; J: TRBJ2-2; D: -; V: TRBV12-3/TRBV12-4; DNA: TGTGCCAGCAGTTTAGGTCTAGACGCACTGAACACCGGGGAGCTGTTTTTT; CDR3: CASSLGLDALNTGELFF
size: many; J: TRBJ2-7; D: -; V: TRBV7-8; DNA: TGTGCCAGCAGCCTAGCGGGACAGGGTCACGAGCAGTACTTC; CDR3: CASSLAGQGHEQYF
size: few; J: TRBJ2-5; D: -; V: TRBV15; DNA: TGTGCCACCAGCAACCTCGAGGAGACCCAGTACTTC; CDR3: CATSNLEETQYF
size: -; J: TRBJ2-3; D: TRBD1; V: TRBV11-2; DNA: TGTGCCAGCAGCTTAGATATTTGGGTACAGGGGGGTCCTAGCACAGATACGCAGTATTTT; CDR3: CASSLDIWVQGGPSTDTQYF
size: -; J: TRBJ2-2; D: TRBD2; V: TRBV6-1; DNA: TGTGCCTCAACCTGGACTAGCGTCACCGGGGAGCTGTTTTTT; CDR3: CASTWTSVTGELFF
size: -; J: TRBJ2-2; D: -; V: TRBV9; DNA: TGTGCCAGCAGCGTCGGAGAGACCGTGAACACCGGGGAGCTGTTTTTT; CDR3: CASSVGETVNTGELFF
size: many; J: TRBJ2-1; D: TRBD2; V: TRBV10-3; DNA: TGTGCCATCAGGGGATCCGAGCGGGGGGACTACAATGAGCAGTTCTTC; CDR3: CAIRGSERGDYNEQFF
size: many; J: TRBJ1-4; D: -; V: TRBV7-2; DNA: TGTGCCAGCAGCTTATCTCCGGGTCCCGGTGAAAAACTGTTTTTT; CDR3: CASSLSPGPGEKLFF
size: -; J: TRBJ2-7; D: -; V: TRBV7-9; DNA: TGTGCCAGCAGCTCGGACGCTTACGAGCAGTACTTC; CDR3: CASSSDAYEQYF
size: -; J: TRBJ1-2; D: -; V: TRBV6-4; DNA: TGTGCCAGCAGTGACTCTGGGCAGGGCCCTCTCTATGGCTACACCTTC; CDR3: CASSDSGQGPLYGYTF
size: -; J: TRBJ2-3; D: TRBD1; V: TRBV6-5; DNA: TGTGCCAGCAGTCCGGACAGGGGATACACAGATACGCAGTATTTT; CDR3: CASSPDRGYTDTQYF
size: many; J: TRBJ1-5; D: -; V: TRBV7-8; DNA: TGTGCCAGCACCCAGGGCCCTTATAGCAATCAGCCCCAGCATTTT; CDR3: CASTQGPYSNQPQHF
size: many; J: TRBJ2-1; D: TRBD1; V: TRBV10-3; DNA: TGTGCCATCAGTGAGTCGAAACAGGGGCGCAACGGGCAGTTCTTC; CDR3: CAISESKQGRNGQFF
size: few; J: TRBJ1-2; D: TRBD1; V: TRBV7-9; DNA: TGTGCCAGCAGCTTACCCGGACCGGGACAGCAACCCTATGGCTACACCTTC; CDR3: CASSLPGPGQQPYGYTF
size: few; J: TRBJ1-1; D: -; V: TRBV6-5; DNA: TGTGCCAGCAGTTACTCAGTCTACATGAACACTGAAGCTTTCTTT; CDR3: CASSYSVYMNTEAFF
size: few; J: TRBJ1-6; D: -; V: TRBV6-1; DNA: TGTGCCAGCAGTGAAGCTCCCCTGGACACTTCGGATTCACCCCTCCACTTT; CDR3: CASSEAPLDTSDSPLHF
size: -; J: TRBJ2-3; D: -; V: TRBV11-3; DNA: TGTGCCAGCAGCCCCATGGGCAGCCACACAGATACGCAGTATTTT; CDR3: CASSPMGSHTDTQYF
size: -; J: TRBJ1-5; D: TRBD1; V: TRBV11-2; DNA: TGTGCCAGCAGCTTAGAGACAGGGTGCTTTAGGGTTGTTGCCCAGCATTTT; CDR3: CASSLETGCFRVVAQHF
size: few; J: TRBJ1-1; D: -; V: TRBV28; DNA: TGTGCCAGCAGTTTTGGGATCCAGGGAACTGAAGCTTTCTTT; CDR3: CASSFGIQGTEAFF
size: few; J: TRBJ2-1; D: -; V: TRBV4-1; DNA: TGCGCCAGCAGCCAAAAAGGCCCAGAGAACTCCTACAATGAGCAGTTCTTC; CDR3: CASSQKGPENSYNEQFF
size: -; J: TRBJ1-1; D: -; V: TRBV4-1; DNA: TGCGCCAGCAGCCAAGACCCGGTACAAGGGGTAGTGAACACTGAAGCTTTCTTT; CDR3: CASSQDPVQGVVNTEAFF
size: few; J: TRBJ2-2; D: -; V: TRBV6-1; DNA: TGTGCCAGCACCTCCATGGCCGGGGAGCTGTTTTTT; CDR3: CASTSMAGELFF
size: -; J: TRBJ2-2; D: -; V: TRBV6-2/TRBV6-3; DNA: TGTGCCAGCAGTCCAGTAGAGGCCTGGGGAACCGGGGAGCTGTTTTTT; CDR3: CASSPVEAWGTGELFF
size: few; J: TRBJ2-7; D: -; V: TRBV4-2; DNA: TGTGCCAGCAGCCAACCCGGGTTTGAGGACTACGAGCAGTACTTC; CDR3: CASSQPGFEDYEQYF
size: many; J: TRBJ2-1; D: TRBD1; V: TRBV7-2; DNA: TGTGCCAGCACCACAACCACGGACAGGCTCCTTGTGTACAATGAGCAGTTCTTC; CDR3: CASTTTTDRLLVYNEQFF
size: few; J: TRBJ1-1; D: -; V: TRBV27; DNA: TGTGCCAGCAGTTATGGGACCCCTGGGCAGGGCGAAGCTTTCTTT; CDR3: CASSYGTPGQGEAFF
size: -; J: TRBJ1-5; D: -; V: TRBV12-3/TRBV12-4; DNA: TGTGCCAGCACCCTCGAGGCAGGGACCAATCAGCCCCAGCATTTT; CDR3: CASTLEAGTNQPQHF
size: few; J: TRBJ1-1; D: -; V: TRBV6-6; DNA: TGTGCCAGCAGCCCCCCCAACAGAGACACTGAAGCTTTCTTT; CDR3: CASSPPNRDTEAFF
size: few; J: TRBJ2-1; D: -; V: TRBV19; DNA: TGTGCCAGTAGCATTTCGTGGGGTTACGATGAGCAGTTCTTC; CDR3: CASSISWGYDEQFF
size: many; J: TRBJ2-3; D: TRBD2; V: TRBV12-3/TRBV12-4; DNA: TGTGCCAGCAGTTTAGGGGAAATAGCGGGGACGCAGTATTTT; CDR3: CASSLGEIAGTQYF
size: -; J: TRBJ2-7; D: -; V: TRBV6-5; DNA: TGTGCCAGCAGTTACTCTAACACCCACTACGAGCAGTACTTC; CDR3: CASSYSNTHYEQYF